The 26 T cell receptor beta chains below were found in one sample sequenced in a study of blood T cell repertoires in COVID-19. Measured with immunoSEQ multiplex PCR; TCRdb has only the in-frame clones, and not every one. The repertoire consists of 350,000 to 450,000 clones, with approximately 89% occurring once and the leading ten covering 2.3%. Material for sequencing was peripheral blood. The receptors here all came from a woman aged 60 to 75 with COVID-19, enrolled during active disease.

This clone has a handful of counts. The rearrangement joins TRBV18 to TRBJ2-5; D may be TRBD1 (6 bases). V lost 3 bases to trimming and J lost 5 bases, with 19 bases between them. Germline V gene lookup returns CDR1 KGHSH and CDR2 LQKENI. The CDR3 is made up of 16 amino acids. The CDR3 nucleotides are TGTGCCAGCTCACCCAATGGGGGACAATGGGGTGAGACCCAGTACTTC. It specifies CASSPNGGQWGETQYF.

The chain couples TRBV20-1 to TRBJ1-1, with D maybe TRBD1 (5 bases). The CDR3 is 11 residues long. The germline V and J ends were trimmed by 3 bases and 10 bases, with 12 bases remaining between them. Germline values: CDR1 DFQATT, CDR2 SNEGSKA (reference sequence). Written as DNA, the CDR3 is TGCAGTGCTAGCTGGCCGGGGGGAGCTTTCTTT. Its protein is CSASWPGGAFF.

The chain employs TRBV3-1 (or the pseudogene TRBV3-2) and TRBJ2-2; 7 bases are shared with TRBD1. Germline V lookup: CDR1 LGHDT, CDR2 YNNKEL (reference sequence). The CDR3 is 14 amino acids. The trim removed 4 bases at V and 7 bases at J, leaving 6 bases unmatched. The CDR3 protein is CASSRTGLIGELFF. CDR3 DNA: TGTGCCAGCAGCCGGACAGGTTTAATCGGGGAGCTGTTTTTT.

The chain recombines TRBV5-4 with TRBJ1-2, with 8 bases matching TRBD1. This CDR3 has 16 residues. The V gene end was trimmed by 0 bases and the J gene end by 4 bases; junction bases not matched to a gene: 8. The germline V gene has CDR1 SGHNT and CDR2 YYREEE (reference sequence). CDR3 DNA: TGTGCCAGCAGCTTGGGTGAGGCAGGGGGCGGCTATGGCTACACCTTC. Translating gives CASSLGEAGGGYGYTF.

The chain is built from TRBV15 and TRBJ2-6; D remains unclear. The CDR3 totals 15 residues. V was pared by 1 base and J by 0 bases, with 4 bases between. The germline CDR1 and CDR2 sequences are LNHNV and YYDKDF (reference sequence). CDR3: CATSRGYSGANVLTF. In DNA, the CDR3 is TGTGCCACCAGCAGAGGCTACTCTGGGGCCAACGTCCTGACTTTC.

The chain joins TRBV19 to TRBJ2-5; TRBD1 is a possible D gene (6 bases). Between the trimmed V and J ends, which lost 5 bases and 5 bases, there was a span of 15 bases. There are 14 residues in the CDR3. Germline V gene lookup returns CDR1 LNHDA and CDR2 SQIVND (reference sequence). CDR3 region: CASSSGQPGETQYF. CDR3 sequence (DNA): TGTGCCAGTAGTTCAGGACAGCCCGGGGAGACCCAGTACTTC.

J is TRBJ2-7 and V is TRBV7-2, with 7 bases fitting TRBD1. Germline loops: CDR1 SGHTA, CDR2 FQGNSA. The CDR3 consists of 15 residues. The V segment lost 3 bases and the J segment 7 bases; nucleotides outside the gene matches: 12. In nucleotides, the CDR3 is TGTGCCAGCAGCTTCCCGACAGGGCCTACTCGGGAGCAGTACTTC. This gives the protein CASSFPTGPTREQYF.

The chain couples TRBV7-3 to TRBJ2-3; D is perhaps TRBD2 (5 bases). The CDR3 sequence is 13 residues long. Germline CDR1 and CDR2: SGHTA and FQGTGA. V was shortened by 4 bases and J by 6 bases, with 11 bases between the two germline ends. As DNA, the CDR3 is TGTGCCAGCAGCTCCGGACTTGTGGATACGCAGTATTTT. Amino acid sequence: CASSSGLVDTQYF.

The chain joins TRBV7-6 to TRBJ2-1, with TRBD1 as a possible D gene (5 bases). This CDR3 is built from 13 residues. The V and J ends lost 7 bases and 6 bases respectively, with 13 bases between them. Germline-derived CDR1 and CDR2 are SGHVS and FNYEAQ. CDR3 in amino acids: CASTGPGSNEQFF. In DNA, the CDR3 is TGTGCCAGCACCGGTCCAGGGTCCAATGAGCAGTTCTTC.

The chain has TRBV5-1 and TRBJ2-7; 10 bases agree with TRBD2. Trimming removed 0 bases from V and 3 bases from J; junction bases left unmatched: 3. CDR3 length equals 15 residues. The germline V gene encodes CDR1 SGHRS and CDR2 YFSETQ. CDR3 sequence reads: CASSLVLAGIYEQYF. CDR3 nucleotide sequence: TGCGCCAGCAGCTTGGTACTAGCGGGGATCTACGAGCAGTACTTC.

V and J are TRBV5-1 and TRBJ1-2; 9 positions agree with TRBD1. V lost 2 bases to trimming and J lost 4 bases; unmatched junction nucleotides: 6. This CDR3 has 15 amino acids. The germline V gene encodes CDR1 SGHRS and CDR2 YFSETQ. The CDR3 region has the DNA TGCGCCAGCAGCTTCGGTACAGGGGGCACCTATGGCTACACCTTC. Translated, it gives CASSFGTGGTYGYTF. The full variable domain, with the rest looked up from reference TRBV5-1 and TRBJ1-2, is KAGVTQTPRYLIKTRGQQVTLSCSPISGHRSVSWYQQTPGQGLQFLFEYFSETQRNKGNFPGRFSGRQFSNSRSEMNVSTLELGDSALYLCASSFGTGGTYGYTFGSGTRLTVV.

The rearrangement links TRBV6-5 to TRBJ2-1; 7 nucleotides agree with TRBD1. After removal of 7 bases from V and 0 bases from J, the junction contained 6 bases not matched to a gene. Germline CDR1 is MNHEY and CDR2 is SVGAGI. CDR3 length: 15 amino acids. In DNA form, the CDR3 reads TGTGCCAGCAAACAGGGGCCGAGCTCCTACAATGAGCAGTTCTTC. Translated, it gives CASKQGPSSYNEQFF.

J is TRBJ2-2 and V is TRBV18, with D possibly being TRBD2 (6 bases). Germline CDR1 reads KGHSH; CDR2 reads LQKENI. V dropped 8 bases and J dropped 5 bases, with 18 bases sitting between them. The length of the CDR3 is 15 residues. CDR3 sequence reads: CASRRDLAGTGELFF. CDR3 DNA sequence: TGTGCCAGCCGTCGGGACCTTGCGGGAACCGGGGAGCTGTTTTTT.

V and J are TRBV24-1 and TRBJ2-1, with TRBD1 matching over 7 bases. Germline V gives CDR1 KGHDR, CDR2 SFDVKD. The CDR3 extends over 16 amino acids. The J segment lost 3 bases and the V segment lost 7 bases, leaving 11 bases of the junction unmatched. Written as DNA, the CDR3 is TGTGCCACCAGCCCAAGACAGGGAAGGGTCTACAATGAGCAGTTCTTC. Translating gives CATSPRQGRVYNEQFF.

CDR3 sequence reads: CAIKRGPGWEAFF. For the CDR3, the DNA is TGTGCCATCAAGCGGGGGCCCGGGTGGGAAGCTTTCTTT. This chain connects TRBV10-3 to TRBJ1-1, with D possibly being TRBD1 (6 bases). Looked up from germline, CDR1 is ENHRY and CDR2 is SYGVKD. The CDR3 contains 13 residues. V lost 7 bases and J 8 bases, leaving 17 bases between the germline ends.

This sequence joins TRBV5-4 and TRBJ2-5, with 8 positions matching TRBD1. From germline, CDR1 is SGHNT and CDR2 YYREEE (reference sequence). The CDR3 length is 15 residues. V lost 6 bases, J lost 5 bases, and 12 bases stayed unmatched. As DNA, the CDR3 is TGTGCCAGCACCCCCGGACAGGGTGGATTTGAGACCCAGTACTTC. This gives the protein CASTPGQGGFETQYF.

This clone was recorded only once. This chain links TRBV14 with TRBJ2-7; no clear D gene. Germline V CDR1 and CDR2: SGHDN, FVKESK. Trimming removed 2 bases from V and 4 bases from J, with 3 bases in between. The length of the CDR3 is 11 residues. The CDR3 loop is CASSQLYEQYF. The CDR3 nucleotides read TGTGCCAGCAGCCAATTATACGAGCAGTACTTC.

This sequence joins TRBV5-8 and TRBJ2-5; 11 nucleotides match TRBD1. Losses at the gene ends were 4 bases for V and 5 bases for J; bases not matched to a gene: 7. The length of the CDR3 is 15 residues. Germline V CDR1 and CDR2: SGHTS, YDEGEE. The CDR3 reads CASSDRTGGGETQYF. Here the CDR3 DNA reads TGTGCCAGCAGCGACCGGACAGGGGGCGGTGAGACCCAGTACTTC.

The chain has TRBV6-5 and TRBJ1-3; weak D call: TRBD1 (5 bases). CDR1 is MNHEY and CDR2 is SVGAGI in the germline V gene. The CDR3 has 14 amino acids. V lost 6 bases, J lost 4 bases, and 13 bases lay in between. The CDR3 sequence: CASRTEPLGNTIYF. DNA for the CDR3: TGTGCCAGCAGGACAGAACCCCTAGGAAACACCATATATTTT.

This chain uses TRBV10-1 with TRBJ2-5; D possibly corresponds to TRBD2 (6 bases). CDR1 is WNHNN and CDR2 is SYGVQD in the germline V gene (reference sequence). Trimming stripped 0 bases from V and 5 bases from J, with 16 bases between. This CDR3 has 16 amino acids. The DNA for the CDR3 is TGCGCCAGCAGTGAGTCCGGGGGACCCGGAAAGGAGACCCAGTACTTC. Its translation: CASSESGGPGKETQYF.

The chain has TRBV19 and TRBJ2-6; the D gene is possibly TRBD1 (6 bases). CDR1 and CDR2 from the germline V gene are LNHDA and SQIVND (reference sequence). The CDR3 is 17 amino acids. V was shortened by 4 bases and J by 0 bases, with 13 bases between the two germline ends. CDR3 sequence: CASSKTGISSGANVLTF. As DNA, the CDR3 is TGTGCCAGTAGTAAAACAGGGATAAGCTCTGGGGCCAACGTCCTGACTTTC.

This clone has a single count. This rearrangement joins TRBV11-2 to TRBJ2-3; D unresolved. This CDR3 contains 11 residues. Per the germline V gene, CDR1 is SGHAT and CDR2 is FQNNGV. V was clipped by 4 bases and J by 6 bases, with 5 bases between them. The CDR3: CASSSGDTQYF. Written as DNA, the CDR3 is TGTGCCAGCAGCTCCGGTGATACGCAGTATTTT.

V and J are TRBV5-1 and TRBJ1-4, with a possible D match to TRBD1 (6 bases). Trimming left V 6 bases short and J 5 bases short, with 17 bases between. CDR3 size: 15 residues. CDR1 is SGHRS, CDR2 YFSETQ, per germline. CDR3 sequence: CASKGGALSNEKLFF. As DNA, the CDR3 is TGCGCCAGCAAAGGGGGGGCCCTTTCCAATGAAAAACTGTTTTTT.

The genes are TRBV12-3 or TRBV12-4 and TRBJ2-5; possible D gene TRBD1, 5 bases. The V end was cut by 2 bases, the J end by 7 bases, with 11 bases between. The CDR3 is 13 residues long. The CDR3 loop reads CASSLKGQTTQYF. The CDR3, as DNA: TGTGCCAGCAGTTTAAAGGGGCAAACGACCCAGTACTTC.

This clone was detected only once. The chain recombines TRBV5-5 with TRBJ1-2; D ambiguous. The CDR3 has 11 amino acids. Germline CDR1 SGHKS, CDR2 YYEKEE (reference sequence). The ends were cut back, 2 bases at V and 13 bases at J, with 12 bases in the middle. CDR3 in amino acids: CASSLRVNLTF. The DNA of the CDR3 is TGTGCCAGCAGCTTACGAGTGAATCTCACCTTC.

The chain carries TRBV19 and TRBJ1-1; 9 positions match TRBD1. Germline-derived CDR1 and CDR2 are LNHDA and SQIVND (reference sequence). Trimming cost V 6 bases and J 6 bases; bases outside gene matches: 8. This CDR3 contains 14 residues. The CDR3 DNA follows: TGTGCCAGTAGGGTCCGGGACAGGGTCCCTGAAGCTTTCTTT. Translating gives CASRVRDRVPEAFF.